The 28 T cell receptor beta chains presented below share a single source sample, sequenced in a study of cytomegalovirus exposure and HLA in healthy donors. This PCR relied on a set of 60 Vbeta primers and 13 Jbeta primers. Assay used: immunoSEQ multiplex PCR; TCRdb lists only in-frame clones, some missing. Among tens of thousands of clones listed, just under 70% were seen once. Sequencing was performed on PBMCs. The receptors stem from a man aged 45-65 years in good health and CMV-seronegative.

This chain joins TRBV10-3 and TRBJ2-7; 9 bases align to TRBD2. The germline V gene encodes CDR1 ENHRY and CDR2 SYGVKD. The V gene end was trimmed by 3 bases and the J gene end by 0 bases; junction bases not matched to a gene: 6. This CDR3 has 16 residues. The CDR3 loop reads CAISEGLAGISYEQYF. In nucleotides, the CDR3 is TGTGCCATCAGTGAAGGGCTAGCGGGGATCTCCTACGAGCAGTACTTC.

This clone has more than one count but fewer than ten. The chain combines TRBV30 with TRBJ1-5; 7 bases match TRBD1. Germline CDR1 reads GTSNPN; CDR2 reads SVGIG (reference sequence). V lost 4 bases and J lost 1; bases outside the gene matches: 4. The CDR3 runs 14 residues. In nucleotides, the CDR3 is TGTGCCTGGACTCCGGGACAGAGCAATCAGCCCCAGCATTTT. Its translation: CAWTPGQSNQPQHF.

Only a few counts were recorded for this clone. The chain recombines TRBV5-4 with TRBJ1-5; TRBD1 matches 9 bases. The V gene's germline CDR1 is SGHNT and CDR2 YYREEE (reference sequence). The CDR3 totals 15 residues. With V trimmed by 2 bases and J by 1 base, 1 base remained unmatched. CDR3: CASSLGQGSNQPQHF. DNA of the CDR3: TGTGCCAGCAGCTTAGGACAGGGGAGCAATCAGCCCCAGCATTTT.

The chain recombines TRBV10-3 with TRBJ1-1; D is possibly TRBD1 (6 bases). Trimming stripped 7 bases from V and 2 bases from J, with 14 bases between. CDR1 ENHRY and CDR2 SYGVKD come from the germline V gene. CDR3 length equals 14 residues. The CDR3 reads CAITKDRSNTEAFF. The CDR3 region has the DNA TGTGCCATCACTAAGGACAGATCTAACACTGAAGCTTTCTTT.

This clone has only a few counts. The V and J genes are TRBV11-3 and TRBJ2-5; TRBD2 matches at 10 bases. The CDR3 length is 16 residues. Germline V gives CDR1 SGHNT, CDR2 YENEEA. Trimming removed 1 base from V and 3 bases from J; junction bases left unmatched: 5. Here the CDR3 reads CASSLGFLAGEETQYF. CDR3 DNA: TGTGCCAGCAGCTTAGGGTTCCTAGCGGGAGAAGAGACCCAGTACTTC.

The rearrangement links TRBV7-9 to TRBJ2-5, with TRBD1 matching over 7 bases. This CDR3 is 14 amino acids long. CDR1 is SEHNR and CDR2 is FQNEAQ in the germline V gene (reference sequence). V shed 5 bases and J 0 bases; nucleotides not matched to a gene: 3. The CDR3 DNA sequence: TGTGCCAGCAGCCCGACAGGGTACCAAGAGACCCAGTACTTC. It translates to CASSPTGYQETQYF.

The chain uses TRBV30 and TRBJ2-5, with TRBD2 matching 12 bases. Trimming took 5 bases from V and 5 from J; bases not matched to a gene: 6. The CDR3 extends over 14 amino acids. CDR1 and CDR2 (germline): GTSNPN, SVGIG (reference sequence). CDR3 coding DNA: TGTGCCTGGTGTTGGACTAGCGGGGTGGAGACCCAGTACTTC. Amino acids: CAWCWTSGVETQYF.

The genes are TRBV7-2 and TRBJ2-1, with TRBD2 identical over 13 bases. After removal of 1 base from V and 7 bases from J, the junction contained 4 bases not matched to a gene. Germline assignment: CDR1 SGHTA and CDR2 FQGNSA. The CDR3 is made up of 16 amino acids. CDR3 loop: CASSLVGTSGENEQFF. DNA of the CDR3: TGTGCCAGCAGCTTAGTTGGGACTAGCGGGGAAAATGAGCAGTTCTTC.

This chain uses TRBV28 with TRBJ2-5; perhaps TRBD1 as D (6 bases). Trimming took 6 bases from V and 0 from J, leaving 17 bases between them. The CDR3 sequence is 16 residues long. CDR1 MDHEN and CDR2 SYDVKM come from the germline V gene. The chain's CDR3 is CASSPWTANYQETQYF. The CDR3 nucleotides read TGTGCCAGCAGCCCCTGGACAGCAAACTACCAAGAGACCCAGTACTTC.

The chain joins TRBV18 to TRBJ2-7, with TRBD1 as a possible D gene (5 bases). This CDR3 contains 15 residues. V lost 3 bases and J lost 2, with 14 bases in between. From germline, CDR1 is KGHSH and CDR2 LQKENI. CDR3 DNA: TGTGCCAGCTCACCTCAGGGTGGGGTGGCCTACGAGCAGTACTTC. Residues: CASSPQGGVAYEQYF.

V is TRBV10-3 and J is TRBJ1-4; 7 bases line up with TRBD1. The CDR3 has 12 amino acids. The J segment lost 8 bases and the V segment lost 5 bases, leaving 2 bases of the junction unmatched. CDR1 ENHRY and CDR2 SYGVKD come from the germline V gene. CDR3 residues: CAISLRGEKLFF. DNA for the CDR3: TGTGCCATCAGTCTCAGGGGGGAAAAACTGTTTTTT.

The chain combines TRBV28 with TRBJ2-3; 9 positions match TRBD2. Germline CDR1 is MDHEN and CDR2 is SYDVKM. The CDR3 consists of 16 residues. V lost 7 bases, J lost 5 bases, and 13 bases stayed unmatched. DNA for the CDR3: TGTGCCAGCAAAAGCCGGGCTAGCGGGGACATAGATACGCAGTATTTT. This gives the protein CASKSRASGDIDTQYF.

This chain's CDR3 is CASSLNLNPEETQYF. The CDR3 DNA sequence: TGTGCCAGCAGTTTAAATTTGAACCCCGAGGAGACCCAGTACTTC. The rearrangement joins TRBV27 to TRBJ2-5; D uncertain. The CDR3 has 15 amino acids. Germline V lookup: CDR1 MNHEY, CDR2 SMNVEV (reference sequence). V lost 2 bases and J lost 5, with 15 bases in between.

The chain is built from TRBV28 and TRBJ1-1; 9 nucleotides match TRBD1. Per the germline V gene, CDR1 is MDHEN and CDR2 is SYDVKM. Unmatched junction bases numbered 8, after V lost 7 bases and J lost 5 bases. This CDR3 contains 14 residues. CDR3 nucleotides: TGTGCCAGCACCCAGACAGGGGGTAGGACTGAAGCTTTCTTT. This translates into CASTQTGGRTEAFF.

This clone is a singleton in its sample. The chain uses TRBV29-1 and TRBJ1-1, with a weak D call TRBD1 (6 bases). The germline V and J ends were trimmed by 8 bases and 1 base, with 17 bases remaining between them. There are 14 residues in the CDR3. Germline lookup yields CDR1 SQVTM and CDR2 ANQGSEA. The CDR3 bases are TGCAGCACTGACGGGAGGACAGAGAACACTGAAGCTTTCTTT. This gives the protein CSTDGRTENTEAFF. Full variable domain (remainder filled in from reference TRBV29-1 and TRBJ1-1): SAVISQKPSRDICQRGTSLTIQCQVDSQVTMMFWYRQQPGQSLTLIATANQGSEATYESGFVIDKFPISRPNLTFSTLTVSNMSPEDSSIYLCSTDGRTENTEAFFGQGTRLTVV.

The chain is built from TRBV5-1 and TRBJ1-4; D not certain. Trimming left V 0 bases short and J 7 bases short, with 13 bases between. Germline V gene data show CDR1 as SGHRS and CDR2 as YFSETQ. The CDR3 is 15 residues long. CDR3 residues: CASSLGSGQIEKLFF. Written as DNA, the CDR3 is TGCGCCAGCAGCTTGGGGAGCGGGCAAATTGAAAAACTGTTTTTT. The full variable domain, in which reference TRBV5-1 and TRBJ1-4 provide the parts outside the CDR3, is KAGVTQTPRYLIKTRGQQVTLSCSPISGHRSVSWYQQTPGQGLQFLFEYFSETQRNKGNFPGRFSGRQFSNSRSEMNVSTLELGDSALYLCASSLGSGQIEKLFFGSGTQLSVL.

This clone has a handful of counts. The chain employs TRBV2 and TRBJ1-4; D perhaps matches TRBD1 (5 bases). Germline values: CDR1 SNHLY, CDR2 FYNNEI. CDR3 length: 18 residues. Trimming took off 7 bases at V and 5 bases at J, with 26 bases between the two ends. CDR3 coding DNA: TGTGCCAGCAAAGCCAGCCGACAATCTTCGGGACTCAATGAAAAACTGTTTTTT. It codes for CASKASRQSSGLNEKLFF.

The chain employs TRBV29-1 and TRBJ1-4, with D uncertain. The length of the CDR3 is 13 residues. Germline assignment: CDR1 SQVTM and CDR2 ANQGSEA. The V end was cut by 5 bases, the J end by 4 bases, with 11 bases between. In nucleotides, the CDR3 is TGCAGCGTTAGACGGACTCTTAATGAAAAACTGTTTTTT. It translates to CSVRRTLNEKLFF.

This clone was seen only once. This chain links TRBV7-2 with TRBJ1-2, with D unclear. Trimming cost V 1 base and J 1 base, with 4 bases left between them. Germline loops: CDR1 SGHTA, CDR2 FQGNSA. The CDR3 runs 13 residues. The CDR3 spells CASSLGYNYGYTF. CDR3 nucleotides: TGTGCCAGCAGCTTAGGCTATAACTATGGCTACACCTTC.

The rearrangement links TRBV18 to TRBJ2-3; 11 bases are a match to TRBD2. The CDR3 contains 16 residues. The V and J ends lost 1 base and 0 bases, in that order; junction bases with no gene match: 0. The V gene's germline CDR1 is KGHSH and CDR2 LQKENI. For the CDR3, the DNA is TGTGCCAGCTCACCACTAGCGGGAGGGAGCACAGATACGCAGTATTTT. It codes for CASSPLAGGSTDTQYF.

V and J are TRBV4-2 and TRBJ1-6; D remains ambiguous. The germline V gene encodes CDR1 LGHNA and CDR2 YNFKEQ. Deletions cut 1 base from V and 10 bases from J, with 11 bases between. The CDR3 has 14 amino acids. Written as DNA, the CDR3 is TGTGCCAGCAGCCAAGTGGAGCTCGCATCACCCCTCCACTTT. Protein: CASSQVELASPLHF.

This clone was seen a few times. V usage is TRBV30 and J usage is TRBJ1-1; weak D call: TRBD1 (5 bases). Germline V CDR1 and CDR2: GTSNPN, SVGIG (reference sequence). V was pared by 3 bases and J by 10 bases, with 12 bases between. The CDR3 extends over 11 amino acids. For the CDR3, the DNA is TGTGCCTGGAGAAGGGGCGCCCGAGCTTTCTTT. Its protein product is CAWRRGARAFF.

The rearrangement uses TRBV12-2 and TRBJ1-2; the D call in the table, TRBD1, was not verified against the DNA. TRBV12-2 is a pseudogene segment. CDR3 length: 14 amino acids. CDR3: CASRLAQGNYGYTF. CDR3 nucleotide sequence: TGTGCAAGTCGCTTAGCACAGGGGAACTATGGCTACACCTTC.

This chain joins TRBV12-5 and TRBJ2-3; 10 bases line up with TRBD1. V shed 6 bases, J shed 3 bases, and the junction held 12 bases outside the gene matches. This CDR3 spans 17 amino acids. Germline CDR1 LGHNT, CDR2 FRNRAP. DNA for the CDR3: TGTGCTAGTGGAACCTACCGGGACAGGGGAGGTACAGATACGCAGTATTTT. It yields the protein CASGTYRDRGGTDTQYF.

This clone was detected a few times. The rearrangement uses TRBV5-6 and TRBJ1-1, with unresolved D. In germline, CDR1 is SGHDT, CDR2 YYEEEE. V was cut by 2 bases and J by 1 base, with 9 bases left in between. CDR3 length equals 14 residues. The CDR3 nucleotides are TGTGCCAGCAGCTTAGTAAAGCCGAACACTGAAGCTTTCTTT. It yields the protein CASSLVKPNTEAFF.

The rearrangement uses TRBV5-1 and TRBJ1-5; 8 nucleotides agree with TRBD1. V shed 1 base and J 6 bases; nucleotides not matched to a gene: 6. This CDR3 has 15 residues. The V gene's germline CDR1 is SGHRS and CDR2 YFSETQ. CDR3 loop: CASSLNAGGGQPQHF. The DNA for the CDR3 is TGCGCCAGCAGCTTGAATGCAGGGGGCGGTCAGCCCCAGCATTTT.

The chain joins TRBV21-1 to TRBJ1-1; the tabulated D call, TRBD1, remains unverified against the DNA. TRBV21-1 is designated a pseudogene. CDR3 size: 16 residues. The CDR3 DNA is TGTGCCAGCAGCAAACCCCACTCACAGGGGAGGACTGAAGCTTTCTTT. Its protein product is CASSKPHSQGRTEAFF.

The chain carries TRBV6-1 and TRBJ1-1; D not resolved. Trimming left V 6 bases short and J 7 bases short, with 12 bases between. The CDR3 runs 12 residues. Germline V gene lookup returns CDR1 MNHNS and CDR2 SASEGT. The CDR3 DNA reads as TGTGCCAGCAGGGAGGTCGACGGTGAAGCTTTCTTT. Translating gives CASREVDGEAFF.